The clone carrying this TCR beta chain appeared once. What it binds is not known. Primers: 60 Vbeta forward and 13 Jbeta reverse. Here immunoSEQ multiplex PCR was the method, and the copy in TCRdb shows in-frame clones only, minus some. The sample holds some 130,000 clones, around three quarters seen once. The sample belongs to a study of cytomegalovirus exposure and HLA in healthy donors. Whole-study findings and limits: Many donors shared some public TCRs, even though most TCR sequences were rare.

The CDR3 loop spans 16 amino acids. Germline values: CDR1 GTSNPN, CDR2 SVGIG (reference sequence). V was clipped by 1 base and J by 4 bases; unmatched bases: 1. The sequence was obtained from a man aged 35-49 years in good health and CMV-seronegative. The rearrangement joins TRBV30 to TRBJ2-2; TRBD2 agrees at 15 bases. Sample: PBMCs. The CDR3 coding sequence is TGTGCCTGGAGTGCGGGACTAGCGGGGGGCACCGGGGAGCTGTTTTTT. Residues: CAWSAGLAGGTGELFF. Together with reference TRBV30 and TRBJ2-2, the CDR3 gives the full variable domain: SQTIHQWPATLVQPVGSPLSLECTVEGTSNPNLYWYRQAAGRGLQLLFYSVGIGQISSEVPQNLSASRPQDRQFILSSKKLLLSDSGFYLCAWSAGLAGGTGELFFGEGSRLTVL.